This TCR beta chain was sequenced during a study of human T cells and chemical hapten exposure. Unique molecular identifiers were attached to individual cDNA molecules within the library. A single record per CDR3 protein comes from TCRdb applying MiXCR to the RACE reads. This table holds 50,000 to 75,000 distinct CDR3 sequences, roughly 11% found once. Time point denoted: patch test 3, about 24 weeks after DPC sensitization. Treatment specified: therapeutic diphenylcyclopropenone sensitization with weekly scalp DPC. Participating donors were patients with alopecia, aged 18 to 70 years, considered appropriate candidates for DPC. The specimen comprised whole blood, sampled in connection with sensitization to the hapten diphenylcyclopropenone (DPC). The clonotype comes from a woman between 25 and 40 years old with alopecia areata. Some clones in this sample may be carry-over from other donors' samples.

CDR3 in amino acids: CASKAQAGGISNQPQHF. In DNA, the CDR3 is TGTGCCAGCAAGGCCCAGGCAGGGGGTATTAGCAATCAGCCCCAGCATTTT. The V gene is TRBV28, the J gene TRBJ1-5; 7 nucleotides line up with TRBD1. The CDR3 extends over 17 amino acids. CDR1 MDHEN and CDR2 SYDVKM come from the germline V gene. The V segment lost 7 bases and the J segment 0 bases; nucleotides outside the gene matches: 12.